The 25 T cell receptor beta chains listed next were all sequenced from one sample in a study of cytomegalovirus exposure and HLA in healthy donors (dated by TCRdb to 2016 to 2017). Libraries were made using the immunoSEQ multiplex PCR assay. A mixture of 60 forward primers for TCR Vbeta segments and 13 reverse primers for TCR Jbeta segments was used in the multiplex PCR. As stored in TCRdb, this immuneACCESS dataset retains in-frame rearrangements with V and J assigned. A fraction of the clones does not appear; measured against another copy, unresolved V genes explain less than half of the discrepancy, and the remainder lacks a known reason. Across this sample there are a few hundred thousand clones, with 81% seen only once. Roughly 7.4% of the sample is held by the ten biggest clonotypes. The sample was PBMCs. These receptors all stem from a woman in her fifties or sixties in good health and CMV-seropositive.

The chain couples TRBV6-1 to TRBJ1-6; TRBD1 matches at 7 bases. Germline loops: CDR1 MNHNS, CDR2 SASEGT. V dropped 1 base and J dropped 5; count of bases not matched to a gene: 5. The CDR3 has 16 residues. DNA for the CDR3: TGTGCCAGCAGTGAAGGTGCAGGGGGTAATAATTCACCCCTCCACTTT. This translates into CASSEGAGGNNSPLHF.

The chain is built from TRBV7-9 and TRBJ2-1, with a possible D match to TRBD2 (5 bases). The CDR3 is 14 residues long. V lost 0 bases to trimming and J lost 8 bases, with 11 bases between them. Germline CDR1 SEHNR, CDR2 FQNEAQ (reference sequence). CDR3 in amino acids: CASSLAGVFDEQFF. The CDR3 DNA is TGTGCCAGCAGCTTAGCGGGAGTCTTCGATGAGCAGTTCTTC.

The chain is built from TRBV6-6 and TRBJ1-3; D is undetermined. The CDR3 consists of 15 residues. With 4 bases removed from V and 2 bases from J, the gap between germline ends came to 12 bases. CDR1 is MNHNY, CDR2 SVGAGI, per germline (reference sequence). In DNA, the CDR3 is TGTGCCAGCAGTTCCCCTGGTGGAGCTGGAAACACCATATATTTT. Amino acid sequence: CASSSPGGAGNTIYF.

The sample holds one count of this clone. This chain connects TRBV4-2 to TRBJ1-5; D perhaps matches TRBD1 (6 bases). Trimming left V 4 bases short and J 3 bases short, with 16 bases between. Looked up from germline, CDR1 is LGHNA and CDR2 is YNFKEQ. The CDR3 loop spans 16 amino acids. DNA of the CDR3: TGTGCCAGCAGCCCCTCGATGGGGGCGATCAATCAGCCCCAGCATTTT. Translation: CASSPSMGAINQPQHF.

The chain carries TRBV6-1 and TRBJ1-4; no definite D call. The V gene's germline CDR1 is MNHNS and CDR2 SASEGT. The CDR3 length is 15 residues. The ends were cut back, 6 bases at V and 1 base at J, with 12 bases in the middle. This CDR3 reads CASRAEQRTNEKLFF. The CDR3 bases are TGTGCCAGCAGGGCCGAACAAAGAACTAATGAAAAACTGTTTTTT.

The chain couples TRBV18 to TRBJ1-5; D is uncertain. Germline V gives CDR1 KGHSH, CDR2 LQKENI. This CDR3 spans 14 amino acids. V was shortened by 4 bases and J by 4 bases, with 11 bases between the two germline ends. The CDR3 reads CASSLESRNQPQHF. CDR3 DNA sequence: TGTGCCAGCTCACTGGAAAGCAGGAATCAGCCCCAGCATTTT.

This clone was seen a single time. The chain couples TRBV19 to TRBJ2-1; a possible D gene is TRBD2 (6 bases). Looked up from germline, CDR1 is LNHDA and CDR2 is SQIVND (reference sequence). The CDR3 is 15 residues long. The germline V and J ends were trimmed by 5 bases and 1 base, with 12 bases remaining between them. The CDR3 reads CASSGTGRSYNEQFF. CDR3 nucleotide sequence: TGTGCCAGTAGTGGGACTGGCCGGTCCTACAATGAGCAGTTCTTC.

This clone has more than one count but fewer than ten. The chain uses TRBV19 and TRBJ1-1; D possibly corresponds to TRBD1 (5 bases). V was cut by 7 bases and J by 6 bases, with 12 bases left in between. The V gene's germline CDR1 is LNHDA and CDR2 SQIVND (reference sequence). The CDR3 totals 12 residues. The CDR3 sequence: CASNEGASEAFF. The CDR3, as DNA: TGTGCCAGTAACGAAGGGGCATCTGAAGCTTTCTTT.

The chain joins TRBV5-6 to TRBJ1-5; D not resolved. The V gene lost 3 bases and the J gene lost 4 bases, with 5 bases spanning the gap. The CDR3 loop spans 12 amino acids. Germline V gene data show CDR1 as SGHDT and CDR2 as YYEEEE. The CDR3 nucleotides read TGTGCCAGCAGCTCCTTTAATCAGCCCCAGCATTTT. It yields the protein CASSSFNQPQHF.

The chain is built from TRBV5-1 and TRBJ2-7, with TRBD1 matching 8 bases. Looked up from germline, CDR1 is SGHRS and CDR2 is YFSETQ. CDR3 size: 14 residues. J was trimmed by 4 bases and V by 3 bases; bases with no gene match: 6. For the CDR3, the DNA is TGCGCCAGCAGCTACCGACAGGGGTTATACGAGCAGTACTTC. It is translated as CASSYRQGLYEQYF.

The rearrangement uses TRBV18 and TRBJ2-7, with D perhaps matching TRBD1 (5 bases). Germline CDR1 reads KGHSH; CDR2 reads LQKENI. The V and J ends lost 0 bases and 7 bases respectively, with 13 bases between them. The CDR3 has 14 residues. CDR3 sequence reads: CASSPPAQGWEQYF. CDR3 in DNA: TGTGCCAGCTCACCACCGGCGCAGGGTTGGGAGCAGTACTTC.

The rearrangement joins TRBV27 to TRBJ1-2, with D unclear. With 2 bases removed from V and 0 bases from J, the gap between germline ends came to 7 bases. The CDR3 length is 14 residues. CDR1 and CDR2 (germline): MNHEY, SMNVEV (reference sequence). CDR3 residues: CASSLNGANYGYTF. The DNA for the CDR3 is TGTGCCAGCAGTTTAAACGGAGCTAACTATGGCTACACCTTC.

The genes are TRBV15 and TRBJ2-1; D perhaps matches TRBD2 (6 bases). V lost 5 bases, J lost 1 base, and 21 bases lay in between. This CDR3 comprises 18 residues. CDR1 LNHNV and CDR2 YYDKDF come from the germline V gene (reference sequence). CDR3 region: CATSPSTEGGTSYNEQFF. DNA of the CDR3: TGTGCCACCAGCCCATCCACAGAGGGAGGTACTTCCTACAATGAGCAGTTCTTC.

This chain connects TRBV28 to TRBJ2-7; D is undetermined. The CDR3 sequence is 13 residues long. V was pared by 2 bases and J by 7 bases, with 12 bases between. The germline V gene encodes CDR1 MDHEN and CDR2 SYDVKM. CDR3 DNA sequence: TGTGCCAGCAGTTTAACTCAGACACCAGAGCAGTACTTC. Encoded protein: CASSLTQTPEQYF. Supplemented by reference TRBV28 and TRBJ2-7, the full variable domain reads DVKVTQSSRYLVKRTGEKVFLECVQDMDHENMFWYRQDPGLGLRLIYFSYDVKMKEKGDIPEGYSVSREKKERFSLILESASTNQTSMYLCASSLTQTPEQYFGPGTRLTVT.

The chain combines TRBV15 with TRBJ1-5; 8 positions match TRBD1. The ends lost 6 bases at V and 5 bases at J; junction bases unmatched: 6. This CDR3 is 14 amino acids long. Germline V CDR1 and CDR2: LNHNV, YYDKDF (reference sequence). The CDR3, as DNA: TGTGCCACCAGTTTGGGACAGGTTCATCAGCCCCAGCATTTT. This encodes CATSLGQVHQPQHF.

V is TRBV2 and J is TRBJ2-5; 9 nucleotides agree with TRBD1. Gene TRBJ2-7 matches the end of the DNA better, so the J call may be wrong. CDR1 is SNHLY, CDR2 FYNNEI, per germline. This CDR3 is 15 amino acids long. The chain's CDR3 is CASSEAGQGSYEQYF. CDR3 DNA sequence: TGTGCCAGCAGTGAAGCGGGACAGGGCTCCTACGAGCAGTACTTC.

V and J are TRBV11-1 and TRBJ2-3; D is perhaps TRBD2 (6 bases). V was trimmed by 5 bases and J by 7 bases, leaving 13 bases between them. The germline V gene has CDR1 SGHAT and CDR2 FQDESV (reference sequence). The CDR3 length is 13 residues. The CDR3: CASSLERANTQYF. CDR3 sequence (DNA): TGTGCCAGCAGCCTAGAGCGGGCAAATACGCAGTATTTT.

The rearrangement uses TRBV4-2 and TRBJ2-2; D perhaps matches TRBD1 (5 bases). This CDR3 contains 14 residues. CDR1 LGHNA and CDR2 YNFKEQ come from the germline V gene. Trimming cost V 2 bases and J 4 bases, with 8 bases left between them. CDR3 coding DNA: TGTGCCAGCAGCCAACCCGACAGCACCGGGGAGCTGTTTTTT. This codes for CASSQPDSTGELFF.

The chain combines TRBV6-1 with TRBJ1-1, with D possibly matching TRBD1 (6 bases). V shed 7 bases and J shed 7 bases, with 10 bases lying between them. The germline V gene encodes CDR1 MNHNS and CDR2 SASEGT. The CDR3 sequence is 11 residues long. CDR3 coding DNA: TGTGCCAGCACCCAGGACAGTGAAGCTTTCTTT. Its protein is CASTQDSEAFF.

CDR3 sequence reads: CASSQPGGGSMGYTF. As DNA, the CDR3 is TGTGCCAGCAGTCAACCAGGTGGAGGGTCTATGGGCTACACCTTC. This sequence joins TRBV6-5 and TRBJ1-2; D is ambiguous. The germline CDR1 and CDR2 sequences are MNHEY and SVGAGI. V dropped 5 bases and J dropped 8 bases, with 21 bases sitting between them. This CDR3 comprises 15 residues.

This clone was detected a few times. This chain links TRBV5-1 with TRBJ1-4; weak D call: TRBD1 (6 bases). CDR3 size: 14 residues. V was clipped by 1 base and J by 2 bases, with 6 bases between them. The germline gives CDR1 SGHRS, CDR2 YFSETQ. The CDR3 coding sequence is TGCGCCAGCAGCTTGCAGGGGACTAATGAAAAACTGTTTTTT. Translating it yields CASSLQGTNEKLFF.

The V call is TRBV19, the J call TRBJ2-5, with 8 bases that match TRBD2. CDR3 size: 13 residues. Unmatched junction bases numbered 4, after V lost 5 bases and J lost 5 bases. From germline, CDR1 is LNHDA and CDR2 SQIVND (reference sequence). The CDR3 spells CASSLGTRETQYF. The CDR3 region has the DNA TGTGCCAGTAGTCTCGGGACTAGGGAGACCCAGTACTTC. The whole variable domain, remainder taken from reference TRBV19 and TRBJ2-5, is DGGITQSPKYLFRKEGQNVTLSCEQNLNHDAMYWYRQDPGQGLRLIYYSQIVNDFQKGDIAEGYSVSREKKESFPLTVTSAQKNPTAFYLCASSLGTRETQYFGPGTRLLVL.

The chain has TRBV5-1 and TRBJ1-2, with D possibly matching TRBD1 (6 bases). The V and J ends lost 4 bases and 6 bases respectively, with 19 bases between them. CDR3 length: 15 amino acids. Per the germline V gene, CDR1 is SGHRS and CDR2 is YFSETQ. For the CDR3, the DNA is TGCGCCAGCAGCCAAACTAGGGGGGGGAGAGATGGCTACACCTTC. Encoded protein: CASSQTRGGRDGYTF.

This clone occurred once. CDR3: CASSSGLLVRNEQFF. The CDR3, as DNA: TGTGCCAGCAGCTCCGGACTCCTAGTCCGAAATGAGCAGTTCTTC. This rearrangement joins TRBV5-5 to TRBJ2-1; weak D call: TRBD2 (5 bases). Germline V lookup: CDR1 SGHKS, CDR2 YYEKEE (reference sequence). V was clipped by 3 bases and J by 7 bases, with 17 bases between them. This CDR3 spans 15 amino acids.

The genes are TRBV7-9 and TRBJ2-2; the match to TRBD2 covers 9 bases. The V segment lost 2 bases and the J segment 7 bases; nucleotides outside the gene matches: 5. The germline V gene has CDR1 SEHNR and CDR2 FQNEAQ (reference sequence). The CDR3 loop spans 15 amino acids. The CDR3 bases are TGTGCCAGCAGCTTACCGGCGGGAGGGTTCGGGGAGCTGTTTTTT. Translating it yields CASSLPAGGFGELFF.